This T cell receptor beta chain is from a study of CD8+CD57+ T cells in acquired aplastic anemia. Overall study context: Reads per healthy sample averaged around 10 million (CD4+) and under 13 million (CD8+).

CDR1 is DFQATT and CDR2 is SNEGSKA in the germline V gene (reference sequence). V trimming: 5 bases; J trimming: 6 bases; junction bases outside the gene matches: 10. The CDR3 spans 13 residues. Genomic DNA served as template for TCR beta VDJ and CDR3 profiling. TCRdb reprocessed the reads via MiXCR and lists one record per CDR3 protein. The sample has under 200,000 distinct CDR3 sequences, roughly 63% seen once; the top ten hold about 48%. Sample: sorted CD4+, CD8+, or CD8+CD57+ T cells (not recorded which) from PBMCs. This sequence joins TRBV20-1 and TRBJ2-7; TRBD2 aligns across 7 bases. The TCR sequence derives from a human donor in good health. As DNA, the CDR3 is TGCAGTGCTCGATCCGGGACTATGCGCGAGCAGTACTTC. Protein: CSARSGTMREQYF.